This T cell receptor (beta chain) was obtained from a study of blood T cell repertoires in COVID-19. Study details: The origin of the acute and convalescent COVID-19 samples was the United States, Italy and Spain. PBMCs, B-cell-depleted T cells, or T cells provided the cDNA or gDNA that made up the material.

Source study methods: Cell counts per sample came from amplifying reference gene primers. Method: immunoSEQ multiplex PCR; TCRdb's copy keeps in-frame clones and lacks some. From that table come the V and J calls and clone size; the DNA was used to work out D and trimming. The sample lists around 170,000 clones, roughly 80% occurring once. The receptor was isolated from a man between 18 and 29 years old with active or convalescent COVID-19. The sequencing input was peripheral blood.

The chain's CDR3 is CATPERGPETQYF. CDR3 DNA: TGTGCCACCCCTGAGAGGGGGCCAGAGACCCAGTACTTC. V gene TRBV24-1 combines with J gene TRBJ2-5, with 7 bases aligning to TRBD1. Germline CDR1 is KGHDR and CDR2 is SFDVKD. This CDR3 is built from 13 residues. The junction had 7 bases not matched to a gene; V was cut back by 9 bases and J by 4 bases.